Listed below are T cell receptor beta chains from one sample, sequenced in a study of T cells in Graves' hyperthyroidism and ophthalmopathy. TCRdb redid the calling of the multiplex PCR reads with MiXCR, one entry per CDR3 protein. The sample has over 700,000 distinct CDR3 sequences, 35% seen once. The sample taken for sequencing was blood. The receptor source for this set is a woman aged 40 to 49 with Graves' hyperthyroidism. CDR3s include the opening cysteine and the closing phenylalanine or tryptophan. D genes are given only for firm matches. Where a row states a size, it is once, few, many or the class of an expanded clone; other rows omit it.

v_gene	abundance	d_gene	j_gene	CDR3nt	CDR3aa
TRBV10-3	-	TRBD1	TRBJ2-7	TGTGCCATCAGTGAGTCGGGACAGAGCTCCTACGAGCAGTACTTC	CAISESGQSSYEQYF
TRBV3-1	few	-	TRBJ1-1	TGTGCCAGCAGCCAAGGAAGGGTGGCTTTCTTT	CASSQGRVAFF
TRBV6-5	-	TRBD2	TRBJ2-2	TGTGCCAGCAGTTCCCCAGGACTAGCGGGGAACACCGGGGAGCTGTTTTTT	CASSSPGLAGNTGELFF
TRBV6-5	-	-	TRBJ1-2	TGTGCCAGCAGTTACCCGGAAGGCTATGGCTACACCTTC	CASSYPEGYGYTF
TRBV24-1	-	-	TRBJ2-3	TGTGCCACCAGTGATGGGGACGGCAGTGCAGATACGCAGTATTTT	CATSDGDGSADTQYF
TRBV6-5	few	-	TRBJ1-5	TGTGCCAGCAGTCGCCAGTTCCAGCCCCAGCATTTT	CASSRQFQPQHF
TRBV10-3	-	-	TRBJ1-5	TGTGCCATCAGTGAGCTACGGATGGGGGCACCCCAGCATTTT	CAISELRMGAPQHF
TRBV5-6	-	-	TRBJ2-7	TGTGCCAGCCCGCGGCGGGTGGGGGCCAGCTACGGGCAGTACTTC	CASPRRVGASYGQYF
TRBV4-1	many	TRBD1	TRBJ2-7	TGCGCCAGCAGCCCAGGGACAGGGGGCGCGTACGAGCAGTACTTC	CASSPGTGGAYEQYF
TRBV20-1	many	-	TRBJ1-2	TGCAGTGCTAGGGGGGGAACGGACTATGGCTACACCTTC	CSARGGTDYGYTF
TRBV12-3/TRBV12-4	-	TRBD1	TRBJ2-7	TGTGCCAGCAGACCGGGACAGGGGTCCGCCGAGCAGTACTTC	CASRPGQGSAEQYF
TRBV6-6	few	-	TRBJ1-1	TGTGCCAGCAGTTACGCAGGGGCGAGAACTGAAGCTTTCTTT	CASSYAGARTEAFF
TRBV12-3/TRBV12-4	-	TRBD1	TRBJ1-3	TGTGCCATTTCGACAGGGATGCACACCATATATTTT	CAISTGMHTIYF
TRBV6-1	-	-	TRBJ1-2	TGTGCCAGCAGTGGAGACGGGGGACTGAACTATGGCTACACCTTC	CASSGDGGLNYGYTF
TRBV2	many	-	TRBJ1-1	TGTGCCAGCCTCAGGGAAATGAACACTGAAGCTTTCTTT	CASLREMNTEAFF
TRBV6-5	-	-	TRBJ1-2	TGTGCCAGCATCTCCGGAAGGGGTAGTGGCTACACCTTC	CASISGRGSGYTF
TRBV24-1	-	TRBD1	TRBJ1-4	TGTGCCACCAGTGACACGAGACAGGGTCGGGGGACCGACGAAAAACTGTTTTTT	CATSDTRQGRGTDEKLFF
TRBV12-3/TRBV12-4	-	-	TRBJ2-2	TGTGCCAGCAGTTCCCTGGTCGGGGAGCTGTTTTTT	CASSSLVGELFF
TRBV6-5	many	-	TRBJ1-4	TGTGCCAGCAGTTCCCAGGAAAATGAAAAACTGTTTTTT	CASSSQENEKLFF
TRBV10-3	-	-	TRBJ1-2	TGTGCCATCAGCCAAGATCCAGGGCTACATGGCTACACCTTC	CAISQDPGLHGYTF
TRBV4-3	few	-	TRBJ1-2	TGCGCCAGCAGCCAAGGCGCGTTTAACTATGGCTACACCTTC	CASSQGAFNYGYTF
TRBV19	-	-	TRBJ2-3	TGTGCCAGTAGTCCTAACACAGATACGCAGTATTTT	CASSPNTDTQYF
TRBV9	few	-	TRBJ2-2	TGTGCCAGCAGCGTAGAGGGCGACGGGGAGCTGTTTTTT	CASSVEGDGELFF
TRBV2	many	TRBD1	TRBJ1-5	TGTGCCAGCCAGGGGGGCGAAGATCAGCCCCAGCATTTT	CASQGGEDQPQHF
TRBV5-6	few	-	TRBJ2-2	TGTGCCAGCAGCTTTTACACCTTTCGCGGCGGGGAGCTGTTTTTT	CASSFYTFRGGELFF
TRBV7-9	many	-	TRBJ2-7	TGTGCCAGCGGAATCAGGGGTCAAAGCTCCTACGAGCAGTACTTC	CASGIRGQSSYEQYF
TRBV15	-	-	TRBJ2-6	TGTGCCACCAGCAGCCCTCGGGACCCCGTCTCTGGGGCCAACGTCCTGACTTTC	CATSSPRDPVSGANVLTF
TRBV7-8	-	TRBD2	TRBJ2-5	TGTGCCAGCAGCACCGGGAGGGCCCGGGAGACCCAGTACTTC	CASSTGRARETQYF
TRBV5-5	-	TRBD1	TRBJ2-5	TGTGCCAGCAGCTTAGTTTTCCAAGGGACAGGGGGCCCATATAGGGAGACCCAGTACTTC	CASSLVFQGTGGPYRETQYF
TRBV2	many	-	TRBJ1-2	TGTGCCAGCAGTGAGTTGTCCCCAGGGACCAACTATGGCTACACCTTC	CASSELSPGTNYGYTF
TRBV7-8	-	-	TRBJ2-5	TGTGCCAGCAGCTTAGATGGTCCCGGGACCCAGTACTTC	CASSLDGPGTQYF
TRBV12-3/TRBV12-4	-	-	TRBJ1-3	TGTGCCAGCAGGGCCCAGGGCGCTGGAAACACCATATATTTT	CASRAQGAGNTIYF
TRBV6-5	few	TRBD2	TRBJ2-7	TGTGCCAGCAGTTTGCTAGCGGGAACCTACTACGAGCAGTACTTC	CASSLLAGTYYEQYF
TRBV12-5	-	-	TRBJ2-2	TGTGCTAGTCGTTCGGTCGCGGGGGAGCTGTTTTTT	CASRSVAGELFF
TRBV2	-	TRBD1	TRBJ1-1	TGTGCCAGCAGTAAGGACAGGGATAATGAAGCTTTCTTT	CASSKDRDNEAFF